These 5 T cell receptor beta chains originate from one sample sequenced in a study of blood T cell repertoires in COVID-19. Only in-frame clones appear in the TCRdb table, and some are missing; sequencing was by immunoSEQ multiplex PCR. The data show around 180,000 clones, with 75% to 90% seen just once and 10% to 11% held by the top ten. Sample: peripheral blood. These receptors were taken from a human donor with active or convalescent COVID-19. The donor label of this sample is uncertain.

The chain joins TRBV2 to TRBJ2-3; 9 nucleotides align to TRBD2. The length of the CDR3 is 14 residues. Per the germline V gene, CDR1 is SNHLY and CDR2 is FYNNEI. The V segment lost 11 bases and the J segment 2 bases; nucleotides outside the gene matches: 8. The CDR3 here is CAGKASGATDTQYF. The CDR3 nucleotides are TGTGCCGGCAAGGCTAGCGGGGCCACAGATACGCAGTATTTT.

The J gene is TRBJ2-3, the V gene TRBV7-9; the match to TRBD1 covers 7 bases. Germline V gene sequence: CDR1 SEHNR, CDR2 FQNEAQ (reference sequence). This CDR3 has 13 amino acids. J was trimmed by 6 bases and V by 5 bases; bases with no gene match: 5. CDR3 sequence: CASSLQQGDTQYF. CDR3 in DNA: TGTGCCAGCAGCCTCCAACAGGGGGATACGCAGTATTTT.

This clone has only a few counts. This chain connects TRBV7-9 to TRBJ2-1, with 7 nucleotides matching TRBD1. Germline V lookup: CDR1 SEHNR, CDR2 FQNEAQ (reference sequence). V gave up 3 bases and J gave up 9 bases; unmatched junction bases: 8. This CDR3 region has 14 residues. As DNA, the CDR3 is TGTGCCAGCAGCTTTTTAGGGGGCGCGGGTGAGCAGTTCTTC. Its protein is CASSFLGGAGEQFF.

The chain recombines TRBV12-5 with TRBJ2-1; possible D gene TRBD2, 5 bases. V was shortened by 6 bases and J by 0 bases, with 15 bases between the two germline ends. The germline V gene encodes CDR1 LGHNT and CDR2 FRNRAP. CDR3 size: 16 residues. The CDR3 loop reads CASGPVFRGSYNEQFF. CDR3 in DNA: TGTGCTAGTGGCCCCGTGTTCCGGGGCTCCTACAATGAGCAGTTCTTC.

The gene calls are TRBV6-4 and TRBJ1-6, with 7 bases aligning to TRBD1. Per germline, CDR1 MRHNA and CDR2 SNTAGT. The CDR3 spans 14 residues. V trimming: 8 bases; J trimming: 6 bases; junction bases outside the gene matches: 7. CDR3 in amino acids: CASSLRDSNSPLHF. Written as DNA, the CDR3 is TGTGCCAGCTCTCTCCGGGACAGTAATTCACCCCTCCACTTT.